The sequence of this T cell receptor beta chain was determined in a study of T cells after yellow fever vaccination. Whole-study results and caveats: Re-detected after boosting: most primary clones, approximately 97% of CD4 and about 90% of CD8. CD4 and CD8 compartments shared a small share of clonotypes.

Via MiXCR, TCRdb re-called the 5' RACE reads, giving one row per CDR3 protein. The sample holds approximately 350,000 distinct CDR3 sequences, about 9.9% seen once. A remark on this clonotype: Its antigen remains unidentified.

The TCR comes from a man younger than 30 who received the YFV17D yellow fever vaccine. The sample was PBMCs, taken on the day of the first yellow fever vaccination.

The CDR3 spells CARLNRVSYGYTF. The CDR3 DNA follows: TGTGCCAGATTAAACAGGGTTAGCTATGGCTACACCTTC. V gene TRBV2 combines with J gene TRBJ1-2; TRBD1 might be the D (6 bases). Germline CDR1 is SNHLY and CDR2 is FYNNEI. V shed 9 bases and J shed 4 bases, with 15 bases lying between them. The CDR3 has 13 residues.